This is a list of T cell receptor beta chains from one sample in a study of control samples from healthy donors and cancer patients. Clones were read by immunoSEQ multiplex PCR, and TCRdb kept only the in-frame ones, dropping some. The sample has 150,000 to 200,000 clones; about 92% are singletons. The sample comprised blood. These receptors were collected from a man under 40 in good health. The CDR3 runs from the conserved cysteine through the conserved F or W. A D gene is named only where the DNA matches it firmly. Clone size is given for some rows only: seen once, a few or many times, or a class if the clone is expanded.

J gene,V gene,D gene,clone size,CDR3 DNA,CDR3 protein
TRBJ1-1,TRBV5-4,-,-,TGTGCCAGCAGCTTGGAGGGCATCGCGAGTCCTTTCGGAGCTTTCTTT,CASSLEGIASPFGAFF
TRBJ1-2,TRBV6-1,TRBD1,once,TGTGCCAGCAGTGAGGCAGGGGGCCTTGGCTACACCTTC,CASSEAGGLGYTF
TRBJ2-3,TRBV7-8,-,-,TGTGCCAGCAGCTTAGGTCCGCCTTATACTCAGAATACGCAGTATTTT,CASSLGPPYTQNTQYF
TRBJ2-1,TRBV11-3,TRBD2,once,TGTGCCAGCAGCTCCCGAGGCGGGGGGGTTTACAATGAGCAGTTCTTC,CASSSRGGGVYNEQFF
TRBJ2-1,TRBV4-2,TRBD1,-,TGTGCCAGCAGCCAAGGGACAGGGGGCTACAATGAGCAGTTCTTC,CASSQGTGGYNEQFF
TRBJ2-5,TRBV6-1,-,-,TGTGCCAGCAGTGAAGTAAGAGGGGAGACCCAGTACTTC,CASSEVRGETQYF
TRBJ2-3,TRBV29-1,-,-,TGCAGCGTGCGCCTAGAAGCTATAACAGATACGCAGTATTTT,CSVRLEAITDTQYF
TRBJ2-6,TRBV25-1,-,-,TGTGCCAGCAGTGAAGGGATTCGGTCTGGGGCCAACGTCCTGACTTTC,CASSEGIRSGANVLTF
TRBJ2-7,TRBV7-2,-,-,TGTGCCAGCAGCCCCCGGCGCTCCTCCTACGAGCAGTACTTC,CASSPRRSSYEQYF
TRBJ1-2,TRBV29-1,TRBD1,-,TGCAGCGTCAAGACCAGGGGGAACTATGGCTACACCTTC,CSVKTRGNYGYTF
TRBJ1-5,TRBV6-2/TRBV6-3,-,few,TGTGCCAGCAGCCCCCGTAACATCCCAGAAGCCCAGCATTTT,CASSPRNIPEAQHF
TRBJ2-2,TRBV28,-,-,TGTGCCAGCAGTTTAGGCATTTCCGGGGAGCTGTTTTTT,CASSLGISGELFF
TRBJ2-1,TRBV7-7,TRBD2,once,TGTGCCAGCAGCCTGGGACTAGCGGCCTCCTACAATGAGCAGTTCTTC,CASSLGLAASYNEQFF
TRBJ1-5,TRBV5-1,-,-,TGCGCCAGCAGCTTGGACCGCAATCAGCCCCAGCATTTT,CASSLDRNQPQHF
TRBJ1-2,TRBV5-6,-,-,TGTGCCAGCAGCCTGGAGGTAAACTATGGCTACACCTTC,CASSLEVNYGYTF
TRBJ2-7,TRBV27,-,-,TGTGCCAGCAGTTTATCGGGACAACTCTACGAGCAGTACTTC,CASSLSGQLYEQYF
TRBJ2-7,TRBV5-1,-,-,TGCGCCAGCAGCTTGGCGCTAGTGCAGGGCTACGAGCAGTACTTC,CASSLALVQGYEQYF
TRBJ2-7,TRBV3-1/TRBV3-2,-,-,TGTGCCAGCAGCCAAGGAGGCTACGAGCAGTACTTC,CASSQGGYEQYF
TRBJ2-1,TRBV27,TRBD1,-,TGTGCCAGCAGTGCAGACAGGGGGCAAAGCAATGAGCAGTTCTTC,CASSADRGQSNEQFF
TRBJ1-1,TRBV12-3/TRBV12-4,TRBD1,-,TGTGCCAGCAGTAGACAGGGCCGAGTTGAAGCTTTCTTT,CASSRQGRVEAFF
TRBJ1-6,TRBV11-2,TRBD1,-,TGTGCCAGCAGGCACCGGGACAGTCCATTGGGATCACCCCTCCACTTT,CASRHRDSPLGSPLHF
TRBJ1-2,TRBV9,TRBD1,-,TGTGCCAGCAGCGCCCCTGGGACAGGGGCCTATGGCTACACCTTC,CASSAPGTGAYGYTF
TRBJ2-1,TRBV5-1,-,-,TGCGCCAGCAGCTTGATTGGGTTAGTTGACAATGAGCAGTTCTTC,CASSLIGLVDNEQFF
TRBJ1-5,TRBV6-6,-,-,TGTGCCAGCACGGACGCTAGAAGCAATCAGCCCCAGCATTTT,CASTDARSNQPQHF
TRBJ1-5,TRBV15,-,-,TGTGCCACCAGCAGAGATCGGACGGACAATCAGCCCCAGCATTTT,CATSRDRTDNQPQHF
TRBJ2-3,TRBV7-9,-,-,TGTGCCAGCAGCTTAGCGGCCCTACCAGATACGCAGTATTTT,CASSLAALPDTQYF
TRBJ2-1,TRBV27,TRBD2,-,TGTGCCAGCAAGGGACTAGCGGGAAGGAATGAGCAGTTCTTC,CASKGLAGRNEQFF
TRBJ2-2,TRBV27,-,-,TGTGCCAGCAGATCCCCACTACGCTCGAACACCGGGGAGCTGTTTTTT,CASRSPLRSNTGELFF
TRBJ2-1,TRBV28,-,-,TGTGCCAGCAGGCCCACGTCCTACAATGAGCAGTTCTTC,CASRPTSYNEQFF
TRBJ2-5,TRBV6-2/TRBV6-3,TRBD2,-,TGTGCCAGCAGTGGGAGCGGGGGGGCCGCGGAGACCCAGTACTTC,CASSGSGGAAETQYF
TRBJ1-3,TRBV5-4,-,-,TGTGCCAGCAGCCCGGGGGGGGTCAGCTCTGGAAACACCATATATTTT,CASSPGGVSSGNTIYF
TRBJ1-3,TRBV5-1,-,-,TGCGCCAGCAGCACCGCCTCGGGCTCCTCTGGAAACACCATATATTTT,CASSTASGSSGNTIYF
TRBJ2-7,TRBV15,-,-,TGTGCCACCAGCAGCCACAAGCCAAGACGGTCCATCCCCTACGAGCAGTACTTC,CATSSHKPRRSIPYEQYF
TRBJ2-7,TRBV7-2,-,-,TGTGCCAGCATCACATCGACAGGCCCCTACGAGCAGTACTTC,CASITSTGPYEQYF
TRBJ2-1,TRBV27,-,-,TGTGCCAGCAGTTTGAAGCCTTGGAATGAGCAGTTCTTC,CASSLKPWNEQFF
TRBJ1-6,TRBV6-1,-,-,TGTGCCAGCAGTGAGGGAGTACCCAATTCACCCCTCCACTTT,CASSEGVPNSPLHF
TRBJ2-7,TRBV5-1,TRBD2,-,TGCGCCAGCAGCTTAACTAGCGGGAGCTACGAGCAGTACTTC,CASSLTSGSYEQYF
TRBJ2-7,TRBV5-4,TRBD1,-,TGTGCCAGCAGCTTGGTACAGGGGGAGCAGTACTTC,CASSLVQGEQYF
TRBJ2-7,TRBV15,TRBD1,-,TGTGCCACCAGCACATTGACAGGGGGTACCTACGAGCAGTACTTC,CATSTLTGGTYEQYF
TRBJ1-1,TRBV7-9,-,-,TGTGCCAGCAGCAGGACGGGGAGCCGGATAATGAACACTGAAGCTTTCTTT,CASSRTGSRIMNTEAFF
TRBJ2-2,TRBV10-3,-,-,TGTGCCATCAGTGCGGGACTTTCCACCGGGGAGCTGTTTTTT,CAISAGLSTGELFF
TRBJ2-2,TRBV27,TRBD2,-,TGTGCCAGCAGACTAGCGGGAGCGCCGAACACCGGGGAGCTGTTTTTT,CASRLAGAPNTGELFF
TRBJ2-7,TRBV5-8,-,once,TGTGCCAGCAGCCCCCGGGACGGCCGCTTGGTCTCCTACGAGCAGTACTTC,CASSPRDGRLVSYEQYF
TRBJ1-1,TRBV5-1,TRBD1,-,TGCGCCAGCAGCTTGGATCAGGGGGCGCCCACTGAAGCTTTCTTT,CASSLDQGAPTEAFF
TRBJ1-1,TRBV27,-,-,TGTGCCAGCAGCCTGGGGGGGGCGAGAACTGAAGCTTTCTTT,CASSLGGARTEAFF
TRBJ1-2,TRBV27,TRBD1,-,TGTGCCAGCAGCGACCAGGGGGGGGCAGATGGCTACACCTTC,CASSDQGGADGYTF
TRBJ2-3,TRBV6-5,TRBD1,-,TGTGCCAGCAGACGACAGGGGGCGAGCACAGATACGCAGTATTTT,CASRRQGASTDTQYF
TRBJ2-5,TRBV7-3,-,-,TGTGCCAGCAGCTGGGGGTTGCGGGAGACCCAGTACTTC,CASSWGLRETQYF
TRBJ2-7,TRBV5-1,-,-,TGCGCCAGCAGCTTGGCCGGGGGACCAACCTACGAGCAGTACTTC,CASSLAGGPTYEQYF
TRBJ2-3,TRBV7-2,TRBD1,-,TGTGCCAGCCGAATTCGGGGGACAGGGGGCGGAGTGACAGATACGCAGTATTTT,CASRIRGTGGGVTDTQYF
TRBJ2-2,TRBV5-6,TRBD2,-,TGTGCCAGCAGCTCTTCCGGGACTAGGGCTACCGGGGAGCTGTTTTTT,CASSSSGTRATGELFF